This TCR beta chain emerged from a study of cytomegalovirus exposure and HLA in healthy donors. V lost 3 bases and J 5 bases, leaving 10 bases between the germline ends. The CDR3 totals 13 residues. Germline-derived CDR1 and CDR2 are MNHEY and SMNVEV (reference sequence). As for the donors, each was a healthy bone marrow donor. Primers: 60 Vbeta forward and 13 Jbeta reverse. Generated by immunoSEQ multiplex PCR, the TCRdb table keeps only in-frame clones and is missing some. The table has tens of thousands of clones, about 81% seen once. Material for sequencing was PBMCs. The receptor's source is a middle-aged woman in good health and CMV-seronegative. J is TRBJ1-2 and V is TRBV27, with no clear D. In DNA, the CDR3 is TGTGCCAGCAGTTTGGGTAGGGAGTATGGCTACACCTTC. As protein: CASSLGREYGYTF.